A selection of T cell receptor beta chains follows, all from one sample in a study of cytomegalovirus exposure and HLA in healthy donors. The repertoire was sequenced with immunoSEQ multiplex PCR; TCRdb's copy has only in-frame clones and lacks some. The table lists some 190,000 clones, about four fifths of them singletons. Sequences were obtained from PBMCs. The origin of the receptors is a man younger than 35 in good health and CMV-seronegative. Each CDR3 is given with its conserved first and last residue. The D gene is left open where the match is weak. A clone size is listed for some rows: how often the clone was seen (once, few, many), or a class if it is expanded.

clone_size j_call d_call v_call cdr3_nt cdr3_aa
. TRBJ2-5 TRBD1 TRBV2 TGTGCCAGCAGGACAGGGTCGGCAGGGACCCAGTACTTC CASRTGSAGTQYF
. TRBJ2-7 . TRBV6-8 TGTGCCAGATATGGAGCGAGGAGCTACGAGCAGTACTTC CARYGARSYEQYF
once TRBJ2-2 . TRBV9 TGTGCCAGCAGCGAGAGTGGGGAGCTGTTTTTT CASSESGELFF
. TRBJ1-5 . TRBV19 TGTGCCAGTAGTATAGCGGGTGGCAATCAGCCCCAGCATTTT CASSIAGGNQPQHF
. TRBJ1-1 TRBD1 TRBV7-9 TGTGCCAGCAGCACCGACAGGGGGCACACTGAAGCTTTCTTT CASSTDRGHTEAFF
. TRBJ1-5 . TRBV28 TGTGCCAGCAGGGGACACGGAGACGAGCTCCCCCAGCATTTT CASRGHGDELPQHF
once TRBJ2-5 . TRBV11-2 TGTGCCGGCAGCCCCGGGAATAAAGAGACCCAGTACTTC CAGSPGNKETQYF
once TRBJ2-7 TRBD2 TRBV4-3 TGCGCCAGCAGCCTTCAGGCGGGGGTCTCCGAGCAGTACTTC CASSLQAGVSEQYF
. TRBJ2-1 . TRBV19 TGTGCCAGTAGTATTCCGCGGGGAGTATACAATGAGCAGTTCTTC CASSIPRGVYNEQFF
. TRBJ1-2 TRBD1 TRBV7-9 TGTGCCAGCAGCTTAGGGACAGGACAGGGCTACACCTTC CASSLGTGQGYTF
. TRBJ2-3 . TRBV7-2 TGTGCCAGCAGCCCCCGACTAGAAGCAGATACGCAGTATTTT CASSPRLEADTQYF
. TRBJ2-3 TRBD1 TRBV7-2 TGTGCCAGCAGCTTAGAACCGGGACAGCTAACCGCTAGCACAGATACGCAGTATTTT CASSLEPGQLTASTDTQYF
. TRBJ2-5 TRBD2 TRBV5-1 TGCGCCAGCAGCTGGACTAGCGGGGGGGTAGAAGAGACCCAGTACTTC CASSWTSGGVEETQYF
. TRBJ2-1 TRBD2 TRBV13 TGTGCCAGCAGCTTAGGACTAGCGGGATACAATGAGCAGTTCTTC CASSLGLAGYNEQFF
. TRBJ2-2 . TRBV5-1 TGCGCCAGCAGCCCTCTAGGGAACACCGGGGAGCTGTTTTTT CASSPLGNTGELFF
. TRBJ1-1 . TRBV6-5 TGTGCCAGCAGAAATACAGGGAATCCGAACACTGAAGCTTTCTTT CASRNTGNPNTEAFF
. TRBJ2-7 . TRBV29-1 TGCAGCGTTGTTCTAGAGTCTTCCGAGCAGTACTTC CSVVLESSEQYF
. TRBJ2-3 . TRBV29-1 TGCAGCGTCGCCGCCGCGCAGGGGATGTTCACGGATACGCAGTATTTT CSVAAAQGMFTDTQYF
. TRBJ2-1 TRBD2 TRBV4-3 TGCGCCAGCAGCCAACATAGCGGGAGGGTCTACAATGAGCAGTTCTTC CASSQHSGRVYNEQFF
once TRBJ2-1 . TRBV11-3 TGTGCCAGCAGCTTAGGGCGGGGTTACAATGAGCAGTTCTTC CASSLGRGYNEQFF
. TRBJ2-7 TRBD2 TRBV7-8 TGTGCCAGCAGTGCCGGGACTAGCGGGAGGAAAAGCTACGAGCAGTACTTC CASSAGTSGRKSYEQYF
. TRBJ2-7 TRBD1 TRBV25-1 TGTGCCAGCAGTGTCGGGACAGGGGGCTACGAGCAGTACTTC CASSVGTGGYEQYF
. TRBJ2-1 . TRBV27 TGTGCCAGCAGTTTATTCGATAGCTCCTACAATGAGCAGTTCTTC CASSLFDSSYNEQFF
few TRBJ1-3 TRBD1 TRBV25-1 TGTGCCAGCAGACTGGACAGGGTCTGGGGAAACACCATATATTTT CASRLDRVWGNTIYF
. TRBJ2-1 TRBD2 TRBV5-1 TGCGCCAGCAGCCCCGGGACTATCAGCTCCTACAATGAGCAGTTCTTC CASSPGTISSYNEQFF
. TRBJ2-3 . TRBV27 TGTGCCAGCAGTTTTTGGGACATCCATTCCGGGGATACGCAGTATTTT CASSFWDIHSGDTQYF
. TRBJ2-7 . TRBV10-1 TGCGCCAGCAGTGAATCGGGGGATGCCTACGAGCAGTACTTC CASSESGDAYEQYF
. TRBJ1-1 . TRBV5-4 TGTGCCAGCAGCCCCACCCGGGACATGAACACTGAAGCTTTCTTT CASSPTRDMNTEAFF
. TRBJ2-5 . TRBV10-3 TGTGCCATCGACGGGGGGCAGGGGGCTTCTAGGGAGCAGTACTTC CAIDGGQGASREQYF
. TRBJ1-3 TRBD1 TRBV2 TGTGCCAGCGGGTTAAGACAGGGTTCTGGAAACACCATATATTTT CASGLRQGSGNTIYF
. TRBJ1-6 . TRBV5-1 TGCGCCAGCAGCTTGGACAGAACCAGAAATTCACCCCTCCACTTT CASSLDRTRNSPLHF
few TRBJ2-3 TRBD1 TRBV19 TGTGCCAGTAAGGCAGGGGGCCGCACAGATACGCAGTATTTT CASKAGGRTDTQYF
. TRBJ2-1 TRBD2 TRBV7-2 TGTGCCAGCAGCTTTTCCACTAGCGGAGGTGGGTATGAGCAGTTCTTC CASSFSTSGGGYEQFF
. TRBJ2-2 TRBD1 TRBV6-1 TGTGCCAGCAGTGAGCAGGGGGTTACGAACACCGGGGAGCTGTTTTTT CASSEQGVTNTGELFF
. TRBJ2-1 . TRBV15 TGTGCCACCAGCGCTGGCAGGGGCCCCTACAATGAGCAGTTCTTC CATSAGRGPYNEQFF
. TRBJ2-5 . TRBV11-2 TGTGCCAGCAGCTGGGGGCGTACAGGGACCCTGTACCAAGAGACCCAGTACTTC CASSWGRTGTLYQETQYF
. TRBJ2-1 . TRBV5-1 TGCGCCAGCAGCCCCGGGACTCTGAAGCGGGAGCAGTTCTTC CASSPGTLKREQFF
. TRBJ2-3 . TRBV19 TGTGCCAGTAGTATAAGGGGTTGGGATACGCAGTATTTT CASSIRGWDTQYF
. TRBJ2-7 TRBD1 TRBV25-1 TGTGCCAGCACCCGGGACAGTACCTACGAGCAGTACTTC CASTRDSTYEQYF
. TRBJ1-4 . TRBV5-1 TGCGCCAGCAGCTTGCGTCCGGGTAATGAAAAACTGTTTTTT CASSLRPGNEKLFF
. TRBJ1-6 . TRBV7-9 TGTGCCAGCAGTGAGGACAGTCCGAGCTCCTATAATTCACCCCTCCACTTT CASSEDSPSSYNSPLHF
. TRBJ2-3 TRBD2 TRBV9 TGTGCCAGCAGCGTAAAAGGTAGCGGGGGGGCTCACACAGATACGCAGTATTTT CASSVKGSGGAHTDTQYF
. TRBJ2-7 . TRBV21-1 TGTGCCAGCAGCAAAGCTACTAGCGGCCCTCCGCACTCCTTGACCTACGAGCAGTACTTC CASSKATSGPPHSLTYEQYF
. TRBJ2-3 TRBD1 TRBV30 TGTGCCTGGAGTGTTCAGGGGGACACAGATACGCAGTATTTT CAWSVQGDTDTQYF
once TRBJ2-7 TRBD1 TRBV28 TGTGCCAGCAGTACCGAGAAGGACAGGGTGAGCTACGAGCAGTACTTC CASSTEKDRVSYEQYF
. TRBJ1-2 . TRBV9 TGTGCCAGCAGCCCGCCCGGGGGTTATGGCTACACCTTC CASSPPGGYGYTF
. TRBJ2-7 . TRBV2 TGTGCCGGCTTGCCGCGACCCAGGACCTACGAGCAGTACTTC CAGLPRPRTYEQYF
. TRBJ1-5 TRBD1 TRBV10-3 TGTGCCATCAGTGAGTCCTGGACAGGGGAAAATCAGCCCCAGCATTTT CAISESWTGENQPQHF
few TRBJ1-2 . TRBV23-1 TGCGCCAGCAGTCAATCTAGTGGCTACACCTTC CASSQSSGYTF
. TRBJ2-7 . TRBV4-3 TGCGCCAGCAGCCCCTTAACAGGTCCCCTAGGGGAGCAGTACTTC CASSPLTGPLGEQYF
. TRBJ1-3 . TRBV28 TGTGCCAGCAGGGACAGCAGGCTATTCTCTGGAAACACCATATATTTT CASRDSRLFSGNTIYF
few TRBJ1-2 TRBD1 TRBV5-6 TGTGCCAGCAGCTTGGCCGGGGCAGGGGGTCGAAGCGTCTATGGCTACACCTTC CASSLAGAGGRSVYGYTF
once TRBJ2-7 . TRBV7-9 TGTGCCAGCAGCTCCCGAGGGAGTTTCCGGGGTTACGAGCAGTACTTC CASSSRGSFRGYEQYF
. TRBJ2-3 . TRBV5-1 TGCGCCAGCAGCTTGGACAGGGCGAGCACAGATACGCAGTATTTT CASSLDRASTDTQYF
. TRBJ2-5 . TRBV7-7 TGTGCTAGCAGTGAGCAGGGGGGTGGTCAAGAGACCCAGTACTTC CASSEQGGGQETQYF
. TRBJ1-5 . TRBV27 TGTGCCAGCAGTCCGTCGCGGGGCTATCAGCCCCAGCATTTT CASSPSRGYQPQHF
. TRBJ1-2 TRBD1 TRBV28 TGTGCCAGCAGTTACCGACAGGGATCCGGCTATGGCTACACCTTC CASSYRQGSGYGYTF
. TRBJ2-7 TRBD1 TRBV29-1 TGCAGCGTTGAATGGACAGGAGGTGGTTACGAGCAGTACTTC CSVEWTGGGYEQYF
. TRBJ2-7 TRBD2 TRBV19 TGTGCCAGTAGAACTAGCGGGAGCTCCTACGAGCAGTACTTC CASRTSGSSYEQYF
. TRBJ1-2 TRBD1 TRBV2 TGTGCCAGCAGTGAAAGGACAGGGGTTTCCTATGGCTACACCTTC CASSERTGVSYGYTF